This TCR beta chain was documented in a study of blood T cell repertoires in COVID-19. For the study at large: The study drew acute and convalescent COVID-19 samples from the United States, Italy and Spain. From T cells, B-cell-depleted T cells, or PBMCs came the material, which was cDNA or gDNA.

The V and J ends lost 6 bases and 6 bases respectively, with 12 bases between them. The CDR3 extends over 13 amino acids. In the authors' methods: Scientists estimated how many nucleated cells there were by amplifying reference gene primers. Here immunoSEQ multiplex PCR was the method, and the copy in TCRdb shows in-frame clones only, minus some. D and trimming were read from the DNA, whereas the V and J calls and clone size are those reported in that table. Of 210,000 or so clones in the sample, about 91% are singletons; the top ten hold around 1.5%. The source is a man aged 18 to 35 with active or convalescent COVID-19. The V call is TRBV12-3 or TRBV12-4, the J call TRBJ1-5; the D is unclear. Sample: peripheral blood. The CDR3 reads CASSPKERQPQHF. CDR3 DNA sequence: TGTGCCAGCAGCCCCAAAGAGCGTCAGCCCCAGCATTTT.